This TCR beta chain was sequenced during a study of human T cells and chemical hapten exposure. Whole-study context: All through the roughly 24-week study, the scalp of each patient received diphenylcyclopropenone doses weekly.

The study, taken as a whole, reports: Patch test score showed a positive correlation with PT1 expanded TCR counts. TCRs exceeding a frequency of 1 in 1000 stayed unchanged under DPC sensitization.

Time point indicated: patch test 2, 6 weeks after DPC sensitization. Treatment given: therapeutic diphenylcyclopropenone sensitization with weekly scalp DPC. This clonotype was picked up a small number of times. Its specificity is not known. Per germline, CDR1 KGHSH and CDR2 LQKENI. CDR3 length: 17 residues. The ends were cut back, 2 bases at V and 0 bases at J, with 13 bases in the middle. As the library was built, unique molecular identifiers were attached to individual cDNA molecules. TCRdb analysed the RACE reads with MiXCR anew, one entry per CDR3 protein. The sample carries just over 350,000 distinct CDR3 sequences, nearly 6.5% recorded once.

The sequences come from whole blood, collected in connection with sensitization to the hapten diphenylcyclopropenone (DPC). The clonotype was recovered from a woman between 18 and 29 years old with alopecia areata. Some clones in this sample may be carry-over from other donors' samples. V usage is TRBV18 and J usage is TRBJ2-2, with a weak D call TRBD1 (6 bases). CDR3 DNA: TGTGCCAGCTCACCAGGAAGACAGGCGACGAACACCGGGGAGCTGTTTTTT. Protein product: CASSPGRQATNTGELFF.